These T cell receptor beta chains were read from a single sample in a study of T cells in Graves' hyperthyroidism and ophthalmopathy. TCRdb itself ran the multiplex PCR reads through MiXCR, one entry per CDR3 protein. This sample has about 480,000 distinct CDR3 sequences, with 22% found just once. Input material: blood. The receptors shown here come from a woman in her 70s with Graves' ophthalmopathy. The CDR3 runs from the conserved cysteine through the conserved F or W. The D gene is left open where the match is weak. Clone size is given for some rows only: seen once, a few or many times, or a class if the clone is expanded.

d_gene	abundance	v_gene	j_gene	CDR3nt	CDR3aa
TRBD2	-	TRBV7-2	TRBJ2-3	TGTGCCAGCAGCTTAGGGGCGACTAGCGGGAGCACAGGTACGCAGTATTTT	CASSLGATSGSTGTQYF
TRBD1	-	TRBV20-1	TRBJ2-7	TGCAGTGCTAGAAGAACCGGGACAGGTGGATACGAGCAGTACTTC	CSARRTGTGGYEQYF
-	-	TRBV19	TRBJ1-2	TGTGCCAGTACTACGGGAAGTATCTATGGCTACACCTTC	CASTTGSIYGYTF
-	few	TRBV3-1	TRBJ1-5	TGTGCCAGCAGCCAAGGGACCGCAAATCAGCCCCAGCATTTT	CASSQGTANQPQHF
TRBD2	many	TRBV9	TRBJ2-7	TGTGCCAGCAGCGTAGAAGCTAGCGGGCCCTACGAGCAGTACTTC	CASSVEASGPYEQYF
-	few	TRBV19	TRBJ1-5	TGTGCCAGTAGTGTACGGGTCAATCAGCCCCAGCATTTT	CASSVRVNQPQHF
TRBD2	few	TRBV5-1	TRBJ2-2	TGCGCCAGCAGCATTAGCGGGAGGGAGTCCGGGGAGCTGTTTTTT	CASSISGRESGELFF
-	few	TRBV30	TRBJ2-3	TGTGCCTCAGGCACAGATACGCAGTATTTT	CASGTDTQYF
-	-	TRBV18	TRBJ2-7	TGTGCCAGCTCCCAGACTACGGCCGGGCCCTACGAGCAGTACTTC	CASSQTTAGPYEQYF
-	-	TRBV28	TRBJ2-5	TGCGCCAGCAGCCAAGTGGACTCCCAAGAGACCCAGTACTTC	CASSQVDSQETQYF
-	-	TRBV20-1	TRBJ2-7	TGCAGTGCAACCCCCGTGTGGGACGCAGGGATTTGGGAGCAGTACTTC	CSATPVWDAGIWEQYF
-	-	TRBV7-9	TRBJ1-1	TGTGCCAGCAGTCTCTCGGGCCCCGAGGGCACTGAAGCTTTCTTT	CASSLSGPEGTEAFF
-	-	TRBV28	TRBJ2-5	TGTGCCAGCAGCTCTATTACAGGGTTTAAGGAGACCCAGTACTTC	CASSSITGFKETQYF
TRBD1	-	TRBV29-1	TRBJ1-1	TGCAGCGTTGAGGCGACAGGGACGTTTGCAACTGAAGCTTTCTTT	CSVEATGTFATEAFF
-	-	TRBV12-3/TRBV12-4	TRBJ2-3	TGTGCCAGCCGCCCGGTGGACTCTAGCACAGATACGCAGTATTTT	CASRPVDSSTDTQYF
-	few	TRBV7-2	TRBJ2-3	TGTGCCAGCAGCTTAGCGAGGCTAGCACTAAGCACAGATACGCAGTATTTT	CASSLARLALSTDTQYF
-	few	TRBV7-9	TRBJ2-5	TGTGCCAGCAGCTTTTTGGTCGAGACCCAGCACTTC	CASSFLVETQHF
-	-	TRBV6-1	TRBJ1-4	TGTGCCAGCAGTGATGCCCGGCAGGCCAGTGAAAAACTGTTTTTT	CASSDARQASEKLFF
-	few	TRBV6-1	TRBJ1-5	TGTGCCAGCAGGGAAGGGGGGTGGAATCAGCCCCAGCATTTT	CASREGGWNQPQHF
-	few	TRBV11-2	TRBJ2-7	TGTGCCAGCAGCTCCCCAATGAACGAGCAGTACTTC	CASSSPMNEQYF
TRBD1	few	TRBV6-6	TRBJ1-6	TGTGCCAGCAGTTACTCCCCCAACTCGGACAGGGGCAATTCACCCCTCCACTTT	CASSYSPNSDRGNSPLHF
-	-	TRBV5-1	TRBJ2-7	TGCGCCAGCAGCTCGCGGGACAGCATCTTTTACGAGCAGTACTTC	CASSSRDSIFYEQYF
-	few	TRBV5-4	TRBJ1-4	TGTGCCAGCAGCTTGCTATGGGGTGATGGTGAAAAACTGTTTTTT	CASSLLWGDGEKLFF
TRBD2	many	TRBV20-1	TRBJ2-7	TGCAGTGCTAGTAGCGGGAGGACCTACGAGCAGTACTTC	CSASSGRTYEQYF
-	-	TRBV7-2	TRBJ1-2	TGTGCCAGCAGCTTAGCCCGAAACCAGAACTATGGCTACACCTTC	CASSLARNQNYGYTF
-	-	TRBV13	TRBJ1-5	TGTGCCAGCAGCGTAGATGGACTTAGCAATCGGCCCCAGCATTTT	CASSVDGLSNRPQHF
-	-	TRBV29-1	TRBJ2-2	TGCAGCGTGCCATCGGACTTGAACACCGGGGAGCTGTTTTTT	CSVPSDLNTGELFF
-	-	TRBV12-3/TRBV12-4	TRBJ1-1	TGTGCCAGCAGGTTCGTTGGTGAAGCTTTCTTT	CASRFVGEAFF
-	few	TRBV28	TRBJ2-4	TGTGCCAGCATAGGGAGAGGTGAGGCCAAAAACATTCAGTACTTC	CASIGRGEAKNIQYF
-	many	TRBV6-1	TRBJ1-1	TGTGCCAGCAGTGAACTCGGGGGCGTACCCACTGAAGCTTTCTTT	CASSELGGVPTEAFF
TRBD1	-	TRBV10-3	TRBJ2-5	TGTGCCATCAGTGAGCCGACAGGGGGGAGGGAGGAGACCCAGTACTTC	CAISEPTGGREETQYF